The 29 T cell receptor beta chains below come from one sample, sequenced in a study of long-term antiretroviral therapy in people with HIV. Researchers ran immunoSEQ v3.0 at survey level. The method was immunoSEQ multiplex PCR; TCRdb's version includes in-frame clones alone and lacks a portion of them. The sample shows fewer than 25,000 clones, about four fifths of them seen only once. The material sequenced was unsorted PBMCs, taken 4.4 years after starting antiretroviral therapy. The receptor source for this set is a man aged 25 to 40 with HIV.

J is TRBJ2-7 and V is TRBV19, with 11 bases that match TRBD1. V shed 5 bases and J 3 bases; nucleotides not matched to a gene: 6. Germline V lookup: CDR1 LNHDA, CDR2 SQIVND (reference sequence). This CDR3 comprises 15 residues. The DNA of the CDR3 is TGTGCCAGTAGTCTTGGGACAGGGGGAATCTACGAGCAGTACTTC. Translated: CASSLGTGGIYEQYF.

This chain links TRBV5-5 with TRBJ2-7; 10 bases line up with TRBD1. This CDR3 contains 15 residues. Trimming cost V 2 bases and J 4 bases; bases outside gene matches: 6. Germline V CDR1 and CDR2: SGHKS, YYEKEE (reference sequence). The CDR3 loop is CASSFRDRGFYEQYF. In DNA, the CDR3 is TGTGCCAGCAGCTTTAGGGACAGGGGTTTTTACGAGCAGTACTTC.

The V and J genes are TRBV5-8 and TRBJ1-5, with D possibly matching TRBD1 (5 bases). Trimming took 1 base from V and 8 from J, leaving 13 bases between them. The CDR3 extends over 14 amino acids. Per germline, CDR1 SGHTS and CDR2 YDEGEE. The CDR3 DNA reads as TGTGCCAGCAGCTTGCTGACAGTAAACGAGCCCCAGCATTTT. This gives the protein CASSLLTVNEPQHF. The variable domain in full, with the rest retrieved from reference TRBV5-8 and TRBJ1-5, is EAGVTQSPTHLIKTRGQQATLRCSPISGHTSVYWYQQALGLGLQFLLWYDEGEERNRGNFPPRFSGRQFPNYSSELNVNALELEDSALYLCASSLLTVNEPQHFGDGTRLSIL.

The gene calls are TRBV7-9 and TRBJ1-1, with 10 bases lining up with TRBD1. The CDR3 is 18 amino acids. Looked up from germline, CDR1 is SEHNR and CDR2 is FQNEAQ (reference sequence). J gave up 1 base and V 4 bases, and 12 bases lay outside the gene matches. CDR3 sequence: CASSSRLAGQGGNTEAFF. The CDR3 bases are TGTGCCAGCAGCTCAAGGCTAGCTGGACAGGGGGGGAACACTGAAGCTTTCTTT.

This sequence joins TRBV4-1 and TRBJ1-4; D gene unclear. The CDR3 loop spans 16 amino acids. Germline V lookup: CDR1 MGHRA, CDR2 YSYEKL. Trimming shortened V by 0 bases and J by 0 bases, and 8 bases separated the two germline ends. The CDR3 protein is CASSQEWSATNEKLFF. DNA of the CDR3: TGCGCCAGCAGCCAAGAATGGTCAGCAACTAATGAAAAACTGTTTTTT.

The rearrangement joins TRBV15 to TRBJ1-6; the D gene is possibly TRBD1 (5 bases). CDR3 size: 17 residues. The germline V gene has CDR1 LNHNV and CDR2 YYDKDF (reference sequence). V lost 2 bases to trimming and J lost 1 base, with 12 bases between them. The chain's CDR3 is CATSRTQVGSYNSPLHF. In DNA form, the CDR3 reads TGTGCCACCAGCAGAACACAGGTTGGATCCTATAATTCACCCCTCCACTTT.

This clone was picked up a small number of times. V usage is TRBV7-9 and J usage is TRBJ1-5; no firm D call. The CDR3 loop spans 15 amino acids. Germline V gene data show CDR1 as SEHNR and CDR2 as FQNEAQ (reference sequence). V lost 2 bases to trimming and J lost 3 bases, with 11 bases between them. CDR3 sequence (DNA): TGTGCCAGCAGCTTAAATGCAGGCCTCAATCAGCCCCAGCATTTT. Its protein product is CASSLNAGLNQPQHF.

This chain links TRBV6-4 with TRBJ2-6; TRBD1 or TRBD2 may be the D gene (6 bases each). CDR1 MRHNA and CDR2 SNTAGT come from the germline V gene. V was cut by 4 bases and J by 1 base, with 11 bases left in between. This CDR3 is 16 amino acids long. CDR3 protein: CASSVGGLSGANVLTF. CDR3 bases: TGTGCCAGCAGTGTAGGGGGGTTGTCTGGGGCCAACGTCCTGACTTTC.

V is TRBV9 and J is TRBJ1-4, with a weak D call TRBD1 (6 bases). This CDR3 has 14 residues. Germline V gene data show CDR1 as SGDLS and CDR2 as YYNGEE. Deletions cut 4 bases from V and 2 bases from J, with 9 bases between. The CDR3 spells CASSLGGTNEKLFF. The CDR3 bases are TGTGCCAGCAGCTTAGGGGGTACTAATGAAAAACTGTTTTTT. The entire variable domain, with the rest obtained from reference TRBV9 and TRBJ1-4, is as follows: DSGVTQTPKHLITATGQRVTLRCSPRSGDLSVYWYQQSLDQGLQFLIQYYNGEERAKGNILERFSAQQFPDLHSELNLSSLELGDSALYFCASSLGGTNEKLFFGSGTQLSVL.

This clone turned up a few times. The rearrangement joins TRBV7-8 to TRBJ2-2; D perhaps matches TRBD2 (6 bases). Germline values: CDR1 SGHVS, CDR2 FQNEAQ. With 1 base removed from V and 0 bases from J, the gap between germline ends came to 9 bases. This CDR3 contains 16 residues. CDR3 DNA: TGTGCCAGCAGCTTAGGACTAGACCCGAACACCGGGGAGCTGTTTTTT. Protein product: CASSLGLDPNTGELFF.

The chain carries TRBV11-2 and TRBJ2-1, with 8 bases aligning to TRBD2. The V and J ends lost 2 bases and 4 bases, in that order; junction bases with no gene match: 7. Per germline, CDR1 SGHAT and CDR2 FQNNGV. The CDR3 length is 16 residues. The CDR3 spells CASSLRQRGRYNEQFF. As DNA, the CDR3 is TGTGCCAGCAGCTTAAGACAGCGGGGGCGTTACAATGAGCAGTTCTTC.

This clone was observed a few times. The chain links TRBV27 to TRBJ1-1; 8 nucleotides agree with TRBD1. V was pared by 5 bases and J by 4 bases, with 6 bases of the junction left unmatched. The CDR3 consists of 14 residues. Germline V lookup: CDR1 MNHEY, CDR2 SMNVEV (reference sequence). In DNA form, the CDR3 reads TGTGCCAGCAGTACCGGGACAGGAGGCACTGAAGCTTTCTTT. It specifies CASSTGTGGTEAFF.

The genes are TRBV6-1 and TRBJ2-1; D not resolved. The germline CDR1 and CDR2 sequences are MNHNS and SASEGT. Between the trimmed V and J ends, which lost 4 bases and 4 bases, there was a span of 8 bases. CDR3 length: 13 amino acids. The DNA of the CDR3 is TGTGCCAGCAGTGCCTACCCTTACAATGAGCAGTTCTTC. Its protein is CASSAYPYNEQFF.

There are a few counts of this clone. The chain is built from TRBV27 and TRBJ2-7, with 9 positions matching TRBD1. The CDR3 sequence is 13 residues long. The V gene's germline CDR1 is MNHEY and CDR2 SMNVEV (reference sequence). V was pared by 6 bases and J by 4 bases, with 4 bases of the junction left unmatched. The CDR3 reads CASSLQGAYEQYF. CDR3 nucleotide sequence: TGTGCCAGCAGCCTACAGGGGGCTTACGAGCAGTACTTC.

This clone showed up just once. The chain links TRBV19 to TRBJ2-5; the D is unclear. From germline, CDR1 is LNHDA and CDR2 SQIVND (reference sequence). V was pared by 1 base and J by 0 bases, with 3 bases between. The CDR3 sequence is 13 residues long. The CDR3 bases are TGTGCCAGTAGTATAGCCCACCAAGAGACCCAGTACTTC. Protein product: CASSIAHQETQYF.

The V gene is TRBV10-3, the J gene TRBJ2-1; D is possibly TRBD2 (5 bases). The V gene lost 0 bases and the J gene lost 7 bases, with 10 bases spanning the gap. Germline V gene lookup returns CDR1 ENHRY and CDR2 SYGVKD. The length of the CDR3 is 14 residues. Here the CDR3 reads CAISESEESNEQFF. In nucleotides, the CDR3 is TGTGCCATCAGTGAGTCGGAGGAATCGAATGAGCAGTTCTTC.

The chain carries TRBV19 and TRBJ1-2; D unresolved. Germline CDR1 LNHDA, CDR2 SQIVND (reference sequence). This CDR3 region has 13 residues. V lost 7 bases and J 0 bases, leaving 9 bases between the germline ends. DNA for the CDR3: TGTGCCAGTACGGACGGTGCTAACTATGGCTACACCTTC. Its translation is CASTDGANYGYTF.

In its sample, this clone was seen once. This rearrangement joins TRBV19 to TRBJ1-1; the D gene is possibly TRBD1 (5 bases). The CDR3 runs 15 residues. Germline lookup yields CDR1 LNHDA and CDR2 SQIVND (reference sequence). Between the trimmed V and J ends, which lost 2 bases and 0 bases, there was a span of 10 bases. The CDR3 coding sequence is TGTGCCAGTAGTATAAATCCAGGGATGAACACTGAAGCTTTCTTT. It codes for CASSINPGMNTEAFF.

The chain carries TRBV4-3 and TRBJ1-1; possibly TRBD1 for D (5 bases). V was trimmed by 1 base and J by 11 bases, leaving 11 bases between them. The CDR3 is 12 amino acids. Per the germline V gene, CDR1 is LGHNA and CDR2 is YSLEER. This CDR3 is CASSQGSGQAFF. CDR3 nucleotide sequence: TGCGCCAGCAGCCAAGGATCAGGGCAGGCTTTCTTT.

The rearrangement links TRBV5-4 to TRBJ2-7; 10 bases line up with TRBD1. Trimming at V came to 6 bases and at J to 2 bases, leaving 8 bases not matched to a gene. CDR3 length: 15 residues. Germline V gene lookup returns CDR1 SGHNT and CDR2 YYREEE (reference sequence). CDR3 sequence: CASTIGTGAAYEQYF. As DNA, the CDR3 is TGTGCCAGCACCATCGGGACAGGGGCGGCCTACGAGCAGTACTTC.

The genes are TRBV7-8 and TRBJ1-1; a possible D gene is TRBD1 (6 bases). V lost 3 bases and J 2 bases, leaving 10 bases between the germline ends. The CDR3 spans 14 residues. Germline V gene sequence: CDR1 SGHVS, CDR2 FQNEAQ. In DNA, the CDR3 is TGTGCCAGCAGCTTTGAGGGGGATAACACTGAAGCTTTCTTT. Residues: CASSFEGDNTEAFF.

The chain carries TRBV27 and TRBJ2-7, with D possibly being TRBD1 or TRBD2 (5 bases each). CDR3 length equals 16 residues. Germline assignment: CDR1 MNHEY and CDR2 SMNVEV (reference sequence). Trimming removed 3 bases at V and 2 bases at J, with 17 bases between. The CDR3 DNA reads TGTGCCAGCAGTTTGTCTCCCGGGACGGTACCCTACGAGCAGTACTTC. This codes for CASSLSPGTVPYEQYF.

This clone was seen a handful of times. V usage is TRBV19 and J usage is TRBJ2-3, with D possibly being TRBD1 or TRBD2 (5 bases each). CDR1 and CDR2 (germline): LNHDA, SQIVND (reference sequence). Trimming shortened V by 8 bases and J by 6 bases, and 6 bases separated the two germline ends. The length of the CDR3 is 10 residues. Written as DNA, the CDR3 is TGTGCCAGTGAGGGGGATACGCAGTATTTT. This sequence encodes CASEGDTQYF. Full variable domain (remainder filled in from reference TRBV19 and TRBJ2-3): DGGITQSPKYLFRKEGQNVTLSCEQNLNHDAMYWYRQDPGQGLRLIYYSQIVNDFQKGDIAEGYSVSREKKESFPLTVTSAQKNPTAFYLCASEGDTQYFGPGTRLTVL.

The gene calls are TRBV15 and TRBJ2-1; 7 bases are shared with TRBD1. The J segment lost 14 bases and the V segment lost 6 bases, leaving 7 bases of the junction unmatched. CDR3 length: 11 amino acids. Germline-derived CDR1 and CDR2 are LNHNV and YYDKDF (reference sequence). This chain's CDR3 is CATRDGQVEFF. The CDR3 bases are TGTGCCACCAGGGACGGACAGGTGGAGTTCTTC.

This rearrangement joins TRBV5-6 to TRBJ2-1, with 13 bases that match TRBD2. In germline, CDR1 is SGHDT, CDR2 YYEEEE. The CDR3 extends over 18 amino acids. The trim removed 3 bases at V and 0 bases at J, leaving 6 bases unmatched. CDR3: CASSYEGLAGSSYNEQFF. In DNA, the CDR3 is TGTGCCAGCAGCTACGAGGGACTAGCGGGGAGCTCCTACAATGAGCAGTTCTTC.

The chain recombines TRBV15 with TRBJ2-5; 9 bases are a match to TRBD2. V lost 3 bases, J lost 4 bases, and 6 bases stayed unmatched. CDR1 is LNHNV, CDR2 YYDKDF, per germline (reference sequence). The CDR3 sequence is 15 residues long. CDR3 nucleotides: TGTGCCACCAGCAGCCATACGACTAGCGGAGAGACCCAGTACTTC. Translating it yields CATSSHTTSGETQYF.

V is TRBV27 and J is TRBJ2-2; TRBD2 aligns across 10 bases. J gave up 4 bases and V 1 base, and 3 bases lay outside the gene matches. The length of the CDR3 is 16 residues. Germline V CDR1 and CDR2: MNHEY, SMNVEV (reference sequence). The CDR3 reads CASSLLSSGGTGELFF. In nucleotides, the CDR3 is TGTGCCAGCAGTTTATTGTCTAGCGGGGGCACCGGGGAGCTGTTTTTT.

The sample holds a few counts of this clone. This rearrangement joins TRBV14 to TRBJ1-3; maybe TRBD1 (6 bases). V was trimmed by 4 bases and J by 0 bases, leaving 13 bases between them. The CDR3 runs to 16 residues. The germline V gene has CDR1 SGHDN and CDR2 FVKESK. The CDR3 nucleotides are TGTGCCAGCAGCCGCGGACAGAGAATCTCTGGAAACACCATATATTTT. This gives the protein CASSRGQRISGNTIYF.

The chain has TRBV19 and TRBJ1-2, with 10 bases identical to TRBD1. The CDR3 loop spans 13 amino acids. CDR1 is LNHDA and CDR2 is SQIVND in the germline V gene (reference sequence). The J segment lost 6 bases and the V segment lost 10 bases, leaving 8 bases of the junction unmatched. The CDR3 loop is CAITTGGFNGYTF. DNA of the CDR3: TGTGCCATTACGACAGGGGGCTTCAATGGCTACACCTTC. The whole variable domain, filled in from reference TRBV19 and TRBJ1-2, reads DGGITQSPKYLFRKEGQNVTLSCEQNLNHDAMYWYRQDPGQGLRLIYYSQIVNDFQKGDIAEGYSVSREKKESFPLTVTSAQKNPTAFYLCAITTGGFNGYTFGSGTRLTVV.